This T cell receptor (beta chain) was sequenced during a study of blood T cell repertoires in COVID-19. Study-wide context: Italy, Spain and the United States were the sources of the convalescent and acute COVID-19 samples. Sources were T cells, B-cell-depleted T cells, or PBMCs; the material itself was cDNA or gDNA.

V lost 0 bases and J lost 5, with 16 bases in between. Per germline, CDR1 MNHEY and CDR2 SVGAGI. The CDR3 is 16 amino acids. Original processing methods: Counts of nucleated cells, estimated from reference gene primer amplification, were obtained. Clones were sequenced by immunoSEQ multiplex PCR, and TCRdb holds only the in-frame ones, with some missing. That table gives V, J and clone size, and the DNA gave D and trimming. The sample shows 200,000 to 250,000 clones, approximately 83% of them seen only once. The source material was peripheral blood. The sequence came from a woman between 25 and 40 years old who had recovered from COVID-19. V and J are TRBV6-5 and TRBJ2-5, with D perhaps matching TRBD1 (6 bases). CDR3 protein: CASSYSGTGSLETQYF. The CDR3 DNA reads TGTGCCAGCAGTTACTCAGGCACAGGGTCTTTGGAGACCCAGTACTTC.